A selection of T cell receptor beta chains follows, all from one sample in a study of T cell repertoires in cytomegalovirus infection. TCRdb fed the reads into MiXCR, producing one record per CDR3 protein. Of around 900,000 distinct CDR3 sequences in the sample, roughly a third were seen once. These TCRs' antigens remain unknown. Sequences were derived from cultured CD8+ T cells from PBMCs, sampled from culture after CMV antigen stimulation. All receptors derive from a human donor in good health (CMV status not recorded). Some clones in this sample may be carry-over from other donors' samples. Each CDR3 is given with its conserved first and last residue. D genes are given only for firm matches. Clone size is stated in some rows and not others, as once, few, many or a class when expanded.

TRBJ2-5	TRBV15	NA	TRBD1	CATSDPYRGHFQETQYF	TGTGCCACCAGCGATCCCTACAGGGGCCACTTCCAAGAGACCCAGTACTTC
TRBJ2-1	TRBV7-9	NA	TRBD2	CASSLPSGGPNEQFF	TGTGCCAGCAGCTTGCCTAGCGGGGGTCCAAATGAGCAGTTCTTC
TRBJ1-5	TRBV20-1	NA	NA	CSAKTLDSTQHF	TGCAGTGCCAAGACTCTGGACAGCACCCAGCATTTT
TRBJ2-1	TRBV6-5	NA	NA	CASSALRRENEQFF	TGTGCCAGCAGCGCCCTTAGACGGGAAAATGAGCAGTTCTTC
TRBJ1-1	TRBV7-9	few	NA	CASSLPLRSELGEGEAFF	TGTGCCAGCAGCTTACCCCTAAGGTCTGAGTTGGGTGAGGGAGAAGCTTTCTTT
TRBJ2-7	TRBV12-3/TRBV12-4	NA	NA	CASRDLSSYEQYF	TGTGCCAGTCGGGACTTGAGCTCCTACGAGCAGTACTTC
TRBJ2-1	TRBV11-2	NA	NA	CASRASGDDEQFF	TGTGCCAGCCGGGCGTCGGGGGACGATGAGCAGTTCTTC
TRBJ2-3	TRBV20-1	NA	NA	CSARDFGSTDTQYF	TGCAGTGCTAGAGATTTCGGAAGCACAGATACGCAGTATTTT
TRBJ1-6	TRBV4-1	few	TRBD1	CASSPRQGGNSPLHF	TGCGCCAGCAGCCCCAGACAGGGGGGAAATTCACCCCTCCACTTT
TRBJ1-6	TRBV12-3/TRBV12-4	NA	NA	CASSADLGWNSPLHF	TGTGCCAGCAGTGCCGACCTGGGTTGGAATTCACCCCTCCACTTT
TRBJ1-1	TRBV7-2	NA	NA	CASSLGRHPPNTEAFF	TGTGCCAGCAGCTTAGGTCGACACCCACCGAACACTGAAGCTTTCTTT
TRBJ1-1	TRBV7-6	NA	NA	CASSPTGSRAFF	TGTGCCAGCAGCCCCACAGGGAGTCGAGCTTTCTTT
TRBJ1-1	TRBV6-6	once	NA	CASSYSTRGAEAFF	TGTGCCAGCAGTTACTCGACGCGAGGGGCTGAAGCTTTCTTT
TRBJ1-6	TRBV7-6	many	NA	CASSPGQSNSPLHF	TGTGCCAGCAGCCCAGGACAATCTAATTCACCCCTCCACTTT
TRBJ2-5	TRBV12-3/TRBV12-4	NA	NA	CASSLRQGSGETQYF	TGTGCCAGCAGTTTAAGGCAGGGTTCGGGAGAGACCCAGTACTTC
TRBJ2-3	TRBV27	NA	NA	CASSTGTTSTDTQYF	TGTGCCAGCAGTACCGGGACGACTAGCACAGATACGCAGTATTTT
TRBJ2-1	TRBV24-1	NA	TRBD2	CATLGRGDNEQFF	TGTGCCACCCTTGGGCGGGGGGACAATGAGCAGTTCTTC
TRBJ1-1	TRBV6-6	few	NA	CASSYSIRQGGMNTEAFF	TGTGCCAGCAGTTACTCGATCCGGCAGGGCGGAATGAACACTGAAGCTTTCTTT
TRBJ2-7	TRBV27	NA	NA	CASTLRGGSYEQYF	TGTGCCAGCACTCTTAGGGGCGGATCCTACGAGCAGTACTTC
TRBJ2-3	TRBV11-2	few	TRBD2	CASSTPGLATSTDTQYF	TGTGCCAGCAGCACCCCGGGACTAGCGACTAGCACAGATACGCAGTATTTT
TRBJ2-1	TRBV5-1	few	TRBD1	CASRGTGSQSSYNEQFF	TGCGCCAGCAGAGGGACAGGGTCCCAAAGCTCCTACAATGAGCAGTTCTTC
TRBJ2-5	TRBV28	many	TRBD2	CASSPGTSGALNQETQYF	TGTGCCAGCAGCCCCGGGACTAGCGGGGCCCTAAACCAAGAGACCCAGTACTTC
TRBJ2-1	TRBV7-9	few	NA	CASSLSQREQFF	TGTGCCAGCAGCTTGTCTCAACGTGAGCAGTTCTTC
TRBJ2-1	TRBV6-5	NA	NA	CASSYSDIPSYNEQFF	TGTGCCAGCAGTTACTCAGACATTCCCTCCTACAATGAGCAGTTCTTC
TRBJ1-1	TRBV7-8	many	NA	CASSLGRGIIAEAFF	TGTGCCAGCAGCTTGGGCAGGGGTATTATCGCTGAAGCTTTCTTT
TRBJ2-7	TRBV20-1	NA	TRBD1	CSAQTGTGGLEQYF	TGCAGTGCTCAGACCGGGACAGGGGGTCTCGAGCAGTACTTC
TRBJ1-4	TRBV7-9	many	NA	CASSPGTWKDEKLFF	TGTGCCAGCAGCCCCGGGACATGGAAGGATGAAAAACTGTTTTTT
TRBJ1-5	TRBV24-1	once	NA	CATSVVSNQPQHF	TGTGCCACCAGTGTGGTAAGCAATCAGCCCCAGCATTTT
TRBJ2-7	TRBV20-1	NA	NA	CSASGRVSYEQYF	TGCAGTGCTAGTGGAAGGGTAAGCTACGAGCAGTACTTC
TRBJ2-1	TRBV4-3	few	NA	CASSQVWGTYNEQFF	TGCGCCAGCAGCCAAGTTTGGGGGACCTACAATGAGCAGTTCTTC
TRBJ2-1	TRBV7-2	NA	NA	CTSSTFGGFYNEQFF	TGTACCAGCAGCACCTTTGGGGGGTTCTACAATGAGCAGTTCTTC
TRBJ1-2	TRBV24-1	few	NA	CATSPGGVRGYTF	TGTGCCACCAGTCCCGGCGGGGTTCGTGGCTACACCTTC
TRBJ1-2	TRBV7-9	few	NA	CASTPPRSHPSYGYTF	TGTGCCAGCACCCCGCCCAGGTCCCATCCATCCTATGGCTACACCTTC
TRBJ1-1	TRBV20-1	NA	NA	CSAEGTLNTEAFF	TGCAGTGCCGAGGGGACATTGAACACTGAAGCTTTCTTT
TRBJ1-1	TRBV7-9	NA	TRBD1	CASTSGGSMNTEAFF	TGTGCCAGCACCTCAGGGGGCAGTATGAACACTGAAGCTTTCTTT
TRBJ1-1	TRBV10-3	once	NA	CAISGGPREVYDTEAFF	TGTGCCATCAGTGGCGGGCCACGGGAGGTTTATGACACTGAAGCTTTCTTT
TRBJ1-5	TRBV7-6	NA	TRBD1	CASSKDREGPQHF	TGTGCCAGCAGCAAGGACAGGGAAGGGCCCCAGCATTTT
TRBJ2-1	TRBV7-9	few	NA	CASSPTTNSYNEQFF	TGTGCCAGCAGCCCCACAACAAACTCCTACAATGAGCAGTTCTTC
TRBJ1-1	TRBV6-6	few	NA	CASSYTLGQIEAFF	TGTGCCAGCAGTTACACGTTAGGACAGATAGAAGCTTTCTTT
TRBJ2-1	TRBV6-4	NA	NA	CASSDSAAGYNEQFF	TGTGCCAGCAGTGACTCCGCGGCGGGCTACAATGAGCAGTTCTTC
TRBJ1-1	TRBV6-1	NA	NA	CASSLRGETEAFF	TGTGCCAGCAGTCTCAGGGGCGAGACTGAAGCTTTCTTT
TRBJ1-2	TRBV5-1	once	NA	CASSLKDRDYGYTF	TGCGCCAGCAGCTTGAAGGACAGAGACTATGGCTACACCTTC
TRBJ1-2	TRBV5-1	few	NA	CASSLSPGANYGYTF	TGCGCCAGCAGCTTGTCCCCAGGAGCTAACTATGGCTACACCTTC
TRBJ1-4	TRBV12-3/TRBV12-4	few	NA	CASSIQGTGREKLFF	TGTGCCAGCAGTATCCAGGGGACGGGGCGTGAAAAACTGTTTTTT
TRBJ2-1	TRBV12-3/TRBV12-4	NA	NA	CASRLSLRGSGNEQFF	TGTGCCAGCAGGCTGTCCCTCCGGGGGAGCGGAAATGAGCAGTTCTTC
TRBJ2-2	TRBV7-7	few	NA	CASSERLNTGELFF	TGTGCTAGCAGCGAACGGCTGAACACCGGGGAGCTGTTTTTT
TRBJ2-4	TRBV7-9	few	NA	CASLGTGSIQYF	TGTGCCAGCTTGGGAACAGGGTCTATTCAGTACTTC
TRBJ1-2	TRBV6-2/TRBV6-3	NA	NA	CANSYYSSGVYGYTF	TGTGCCAACAGTTACTACTCCTCCGGGGTCTATGGCTACACCTTC
TRBJ2-3	TRBV6-6	few	NA	CASSYLHFNQGGDTQYF	TGTGCCAGCAGTTACCTCCACTTTAATCAGGGGGGCGATACGCAGTATTTT
TRBJ1-2	TRBV15	NA	TRBD1	CATSGGQGAYYGYTF	TGTGCCACCAGCGGGGGACAGGGGGCCTACTATGGCTACACCTTC
TRBJ1-2	TRBV19	NA	NA	CASNQRGAKGYTF	TGTGCCAGTAATCAACGGGGGGCGAAAGGCTACACCTTC